Shown below are 13 T cell receptor beta chains from a single sample sequenced in a study of blood T cell repertoires in COVID-19. Generated by immunoSEQ multiplex PCR, the TCRdb table keeps only in-frame clones and is missing some. The repertoire has roughly 100,000 clones, roughly 90% of them found once; the top ten carry approximately 3.5%. The specimen sequenced was peripheral blood. All receptors derive from a woman aged 60-70 years with acute or convalescent COVID-19.

The J gene is TRBJ2-7, the V gene TRBV6-5; 7 nucleotides align to TRBD2. CDR1 is MNHEY and CDR2 is SVGAGI in the germline V gene. Trimming at V came to 6 bases and at J to 4 bases, leaving 3 bases not matched to a gene. CDR3 length equals 12 residues. CDR3 nucleotide sequence: TGTGCCAGCAGGCTAGCGGCTTACGAGCAGTACTTC. It is translated as CASRLAAYEQYF.

The chain combines TRBV28 with TRBJ1-2; no definite D call. The germline V gene encodes CDR1 MDHEN and CDR2 SYDVKM. Trimming stripped 3 bases from V and 0 bases from J, with 8 bases between. The CDR3 consists of 14 residues. This CDR3 reads CASSLGRANYGYTF. The CDR3, as DNA: TGTGCCAGCAGTTTGGGTCGGGCTAACTATGGCTACACCTTC.

The V call is TRBV7-9, the J call TRBJ1-4; maybe TRBD1 (6 bases). Trimming pared 3 bases from V and 5 bases from J, leaving 13 bases between. The CDR3 is 15 amino acids. Germline CDR1 is SEHNR and CDR2 is FQNEAQ (reference sequence). The chain's CDR3 is CASSFAGAINEKLFF. CDR3 coding DNA: TGTGCCAGCAGCTTTGCAGGGGCCATAAATGAAAAACTGTTTTTT.

The chain has TRBV9 and TRBJ2-3, with a weak D call TRBD2 (5 bases). Germline V gene data show CDR1 as SGDLS and CDR2 as YYNGEE. Between the trimmed V and J ends, which lost 4 bases and 3 bases, there was a span of 15 bases. This CDR3 is built from 15 residues. For the CDR3, the DNA is TGTGCCAGCAGCCACAGTGTGACGGGGACAGATACGCAGTATTTT. This encodes CASSHSVTGTDTQYF.

The CDR3 DNA reads as TGTGCCAGCAGCTTCTCCGGTCCGGGGTACGAGCAGTACTTC. It codes for CASSFSGPGYEQYF. V gene TRBV5-8 combines with J gene TRBJ2-7, with D perhaps matching TRBD2 (5 bases). Trimming stripped 2 bases from V and 4 bases from J, with 13 bases between. The germline V gene encodes CDR1 SGHTS and CDR2 YDEGEE. This CDR3 contains 14 residues.

V usage is TRBV10-3 and J usage is TRBJ2-1; TRBD1 matches at 9 bases. This CDR3 contains 15 residues. The V segment lost 2 bases and the J segment 1 base; nucleotides outside the gene matches: 0. Germline V gene sequence: CDR1 ENHRY, CDR2 SYGVKD. CDR3 in amino acids: CAISEDRGSYNEQFF. As DNA, the CDR3 is TGTGCCATCAGTGAGGACAGGGGGTCCTACAATGAGCAGTTCTTC.

This clone has a single count. V and J are TRBV7-9 and TRBJ2-7; D not certain. Between the trimmed V and J ends, which lost 1 base and 2 bases, there was a span of 9 bases. CDR3 length: 14 residues. Looked up from germline, CDR1 is SEHNR and CDR2 is FQNEAQ (reference sequence). The chain's CDR3 is CASSLGLVPYEQYF. The DNA of the CDR3 is TGTGCCAGCAGCTTAGGGCTAGTACCCTACGAGCAGTACTTC.

The chain employs TRBV4-2 and TRBJ1-2; 10 nucleotides agree with TRBD1. Germline V lookup: CDR1 LGHNA, CDR2 YNFKEQ. The CDR3 contains 16 residues. V lost 2 bases, J lost 4 bases, and 7 bases stayed unmatched. CDR3 loop: CASSQPDRGEGYGYTF. The CDR3 DNA sequence: TGTGCCAGCAGCCAACCGGACAGGGGGGAAGGCTATGGCTACACCTTC.

V gene TRBV29-1 combines with J gene TRBJ2-1; the match to TRBD2 covers 8 bases. Germline CDR1 reads SQVTM; CDR2 reads ANQGSEA. J gave up 4 bases and V 8 bases, and 7 bases lay outside the gene matches. This CDR3 comprises 13 residues. CDR3 in amino acids: CSLGSGMYNEQFF. The DNA of the CDR3 is TGCAGCCTTGGTAGCGGGATGTACAATGAGCAGTTCTTC.

This chain joins TRBV18 and TRBJ1-2, with TRBD1 identical over 11 bases. The CDR3 runs to 17 residues. Germline CDR1 reads KGHSH; CDR2 reads LQKENI. J gave up 5 bases and V 0 bases, and 8 bases lay outside the gene matches. CDR3: CASSPPNSDRGLYGYTF. As DNA, the CDR3 is TGTGCCAGCTCACCACCTAACTCGGACAGGGGGCTTTATGGCTACACCTTC.

The V call is TRBV15, the J call TRBJ1-6; no clear D. This CDR3 has 13 amino acids. V lost 6 bases, J lost 10 bases, and 13 bases lay in between. Germline CDR1 and CDR2: LNHNV and YYDKDF (reference sequence). CDR3 protein: CATSQGARSPLHF. CDR3 bases: TGTGCCACCAGTCAAGGAGCTCGATCACCCCTCCACTTT.

J is TRBJ2-3 and V is TRBV7-3; 8 bases are a match to TRBD2. With V trimmed by 1 base and J by 5 bases, 5 bases remained unmatched. CDR1 is SGHTA and CDR2 is FQGTGA in the germline V gene. The CDR3 covers 15 residues. CDR3 amino acids: CASSLIGLAGDTQYF. The CDR3 DNA is TGTGCCAGCAGCTTAATCGGGCTAGCGGGAGATACGCAGTATTTT.

The chain couples TRBV6-4 to TRBJ1-6; the D is unclear. CDR3 length equals 13 residues. Trimming took 4 bases from V and 4 from J, leaving 5 bases between them. The germline V gene has CDR1 MRHNA and CDR2 SNTAGT. The CDR3 nucleotides read TGTGCCAGCAGTGTTCAGTATAATTCACCCCTCCACTTT. It specifies CASSVQYNSPLHF.